Presented here are 24 T cell receptor beta chains from one specimen sequenced in a study of cytomegalovirus exposure and HLA in healthy donors (dated by TCRdb to 2015 to 2018). Library generation was performed with the immunoSEQ multiplex PCR assay. A mixture of 60 forward primers for TCR Vbeta segments and 13 reverse primers for TCR Jbeta segments was used in the multiplex PCR. TCRdb mirrors the immuneACCESS table, restricted to in-frame sequences. Some clones are absent from its copies; in checked studies, under half trace to an unresolved V gene, and the reason for the others is unknown. The sample table contains some 120,000 clones; only one count was recorded for around 74% of them. 1.5% to 2% of the sample is in the top ten clones. Sequenced material: PBMCs. Receptors were obtained from a woman aged 18-29 years in good health and CMV-seronegative.

This sequence joins TRBV7-8 and TRBJ2-5, with D maybe TRBD2 (6 bases). V lost 3 bases and J lost 3, with 23 bases in between. The CDR3 loop spans 18 amino acids. Germline assignment: CDR1 SGHVS and CDR2 FQNEAQ. CDR3 residues: CASSFRRFRGVGEETQYF. The CDR3 nucleotides read TGTGCCAGCAGCTTTCGGAGGTTTCGCGGGGTTGGGGAAGAGACCCAGTACTTC.

CDR3 sequence (DNA): TGTGCCAGCAAGGACAGGGTGAACACTGAAGCTTTCTTT. Its translation: CASKDRVNTEAFF. The rearrangement joins TRBV6-1 to TRBJ1-1, with TRBD1 identical over 8 bases. The germline V gene has CDR1 MNHNS and CDR2 SASEGT. V lost 7 bases, J lost 0 bases, and 1 base stayed unmatched. The CDR3 has 13 amino acids.

V is TRBV4-1 and J is TRBJ2-6; possible D gene TRBD2, 7 bases. The germline gives CDR1 MGHRA, CDR2 YSYEKL. The CDR3 covers 19 residues. Trimming stripped 0 bases from V and 1 base from J, with 16 bases between. The CDR3 sequence is CASSQEVGGRGSGANVLTF. The CDR3, as DNA: TGCGCCAGCAGCCAAGAAGTGGGGGGGCGAGGGTCTGGGGCCAACGTCCTGACTTTC.

The CDR3 region is CASSIKGGQPQHF. Written as DNA, the CDR3 is TGTGCCAGTAGTATAAAGGGAGGTCAGCCCCAGCATTTT. This chain joins TRBV19 and TRBJ1-5; D not resolved. Germline assignment: CDR1 LNHDA and CDR2 SQIVND (reference sequence). The V end lost 2 bases, the J end lost 6 bases, and 8 bases lay between the germline ends. This CDR3 comprises 13 residues.

The rearrangement uses TRBV28 and TRBJ1-4, with a tentative D call TRBD1 (6 bases). The V end lost 4 bases, the J end lost 7 bases, and 16 bases lay between the germline ends. This CDR3 is 15 amino acids long. Germline CDR1 MDHEN, CDR2 SYDVKM. The CDR3 is CASSSYRVTSEKLFF. The CDR3 DNA follows: TGTGCCAGCAGTTCCTACAGGGTGACGTCTGAAAAACTGTTTTTT.

The V call is TRBV7-2, the J call TRBJ1-1, with 7 bases lining up with TRBD1. This CDR3 comprises 13 residues. Germline-derived CDR1 and CDR2 are SGHTA and FQGNSA. Losses at the gene ends were 5 bases for V and 5 bases for J; bases not matched to a gene: 5. DNA for the CDR3: TGTGCCAGCAGCCATGGACAGGCAACTGAAGCTTTCTTT. Protein: CASSHGQATEAFF.

This clone was seen more than once but under ten times. V and J are TRBV6-5 and TRBJ1-2, with 9 positions matching TRBD1. This CDR3 has 15 residues. The J segment lost 4 bases and the V segment lost 5 bases, leaving 8 bases of the junction unmatched. Germline lookup yields CDR1 MNHEY and CDR2 SVGAGI. The CDR3 loop reads CASSLQGARGYGYTF. For the CDR3, the DNA is TGTGCCAGCAGTCTACAGGGGGCGCGGGGCTATGGCTACACCTTC.

V gene TRBV15 combines with J gene TRBJ1-1, with 10 bases aligning to TRBD1. The germline V gene encodes CDR1 LNHNV and CDR2 YYDKDF (reference sequence). The V and J ends lost 5 bases and 5 bases, in that order; junction bases with no gene match: 5. The CDR3 is 14 residues long. The CDR3 region has the DNA TGTGCCACCAGCCAGGACAGGGGGTGGACTGAAGCTTTCTTT. It is translated as CATSQDRGWTEAFF. Full variable domain (missing parts from reference TRBV15 and TRBJ1-1): DAMVIQNPRYQVTQFGKPVTLSCSQTLNHNVMYWYQQKSSQAPKLLFHYYDKDFNNEADTPDNFQSRRPNTSFCFLDIRSPGLGDTAMYLCATSQDRGWTEAFFGQGTRLTVV.

This chain joins TRBV5-1 and TRBJ1-1; D may be TRBD1 (6 bases). The CDR3 spans 14 residues. V lost 4 bases and J lost 4, with 14 bases in between. Per germline, CDR1 SGHRS and CDR2 YFSETQ. CDR3 sequence: CASSGQGFSTEAFF. CDR3 DNA: TGCGCCAGCAGCGGTCAGGGGTTCAGCACTGAAGCTTTCTTT. Together with reference TRBV5-1 and TRBJ1-1, the CDR3 gives the full variable domain: KAGVTQTPRYLIKTRGQQVTLSCSPISGHRSVSWYQQTPGQGLQFLFEYFSETQRNKGNFPGRFSGRQFSNSRSEMNVSTLELGDSALYLCASSGQGFSTEAFFGQGTRLTVV.

A note on this clone: This sample also contains other DNA sequences that code for the same CDR3. The chain combines TRBV9 with TRBJ2-7; D is unresolved. This CDR3 region has 12 residues. Germline CDR1 and CDR2: SGDLS and YYNGEE. Trimming shortened V by 0 bases and J by 4 bases, and 5 bases separated the two germline ends. The CDR3 protein is CASSVDGYEQYF. In DNA form, the CDR3 reads TGTGCCAGCAGCGTAGACGGTTACGAGCAGTACTTC.

This chain connects TRBV28 to TRBJ1-3; tentatively, D is TRBD1 (6 bases). Germline lookup yields CDR1 MDHEN and CDR2 SYDVKM. V was clipped by 11 bases and J by 3 bases, with 20 bases between them. CDR3 length: 15 amino acids. CDR3 in amino acids: CAAGEGGAGGNTIYF. DNA of the CDR3: TGTGCCGCCGGGGAGGGGGGCGCAGGTGGAAACACCATATATTTT.

This clone was found a few times. The chain has TRBV2 and TRBJ1-6; 7 bases are a match to TRBD1. With 6 bases clipped from V and 7 bases from J, the junction kept 3 bases outside the gene matches. This CDR3 spans 13 amino acids. The germline gives CDR1 SNHLY, CDR2 FYNNEI. In nucleotides, the CDR3 is TGTGCCAGCAGAGACAGGGCCAATTCACCCCTCCACTTT. Amino acids: CASRDRANSPLHF. Full variable domain (missing parts from reference TRBV2 and TRBJ1-6): EPEVTQTPSHQVTQMGQEVILRCVPISNHLYFYWYRQILGQKVEFLVSFYNNEISEKSEIFDDQFSVERPDGSNFTLKIRSTKLEDSAMYFCASRDRANSPLHFGNGTRLTVT.

The chain combines TRBV5-1 with TRBJ1-6; 9 nucleotides align to TRBD1. This CDR3 has 14 residues. Trimming at V came to 3 bases and at J to 10 bases, leaving 5 bases not matched to a gene. Germline V lookup: CDR1 SGHRS, CDR2 YFSETQ. CDR3 residues: CASSWGQGGSPLHF. CDR3 nucleotides: TGCGCCAGCAGCTGGGGACAGGGTGGATCACCCCTCCACTTT.

The V call is TRBV25-1, the J call TRBJ2-7; D possibly corresponds to TRBD1 (6 bases). Germline CDR1 MGHDK, CDR2 SYGVNS. V gave up 4 bases and J gave up 2 bases, with 15 bases separating them. CDR3 size: 15 residues. The CDR3 is CASSGDNFNPYEQYF. The CDR3 nucleotides are TGTGCCAGCAGTGGGGACAATTTCAACCCCTACGAGCAGTACTTC.

The chain is built from TRBV4-2 and TRBJ1-3, with unresolved D. The CDR3 extends over 14 amino acids. The V gene lost 1 base and the J gene lost 0 bases, with 4 bases spanning the gap. Per germline, CDR1 LGHNA and CDR2 YNFKEQ. CDR3 sequence reads: CASSQVLSGNTIYF. The CDR3 nucleotides are TGTGCCAGCAGCCAAGTTCTCTCTGGAAACACCATATATTTT.

The J gene is TRBJ1-1, the V gene TRBV15; 9 bases agree with TRBD1. V was pared by 3 bases and J by 8 bases, with 1 base of the junction left unmatched. Germline CDR1 and CDR2: LNHNV and YYDKDF (reference sequence). This CDR3 contains 12 residues. The CDR3 sequence: CATSSTGGEAFF. The CDR3 DNA follows: TGTGCCACCAGCAGCACAGGGGGCGAAGCTTTCTTT.

The chain combines TRBV2 with TRBJ2-7; D possibly corresponds to TRBD1 (6 bases). Germline-derived CDR1 and CDR2 are SNHLY and FYNNEI. This CDR3 is built from 13 residues. V was pared by 8 bases and J by 2 bases, with 13 bases between. The CDR3 DNA reads as TGTGCCAGCCAACAGGGATATCCCTACGAGCAGTACTTC. Translation gives CASQQGYPYEQYF.

The CDR3: CASSLGGSNQPQHF. The CDR3 DNA is TGTGCCAGCAGCTTGGGAGGGAGCAATCAGCCCCAGCATTTT. J is TRBJ1-5 and V is TRBV5-4; the D is unclear. The CDR3 is made up of 14 amino acids. CDR1 is SGHNT, CDR2 YYREEE, per germline (reference sequence). Trimming took 0 bases from V and 1 from J, leaving 5 bases between them.

This clone was counted a single time. The rearrangement joins TRBV30 to TRBJ2-5, with 10 bases that match TRBD2. The germline V gene has CDR1 GTSNPN and CDR2 SVGIG (reference sequence). The CDR3 has 15 amino acids. With 0 bases clipped from V and 4 bases from J, the junction kept 5 bases outside the gene matches. DNA of the CDR3: TGTGCCTGGAGTGTACAGCGGGGGGGCCGAGAGACCCAGTACTTC. Amino acid sequence: CAWSVQRGGRETQYF.

The chain couples TRBV7-8 to TRBJ1-5; D may be TRBD1 (5 bases). CDR1 and CDR2 (germline): SGHVS, FQNEAQ. The CDR3 totals 15 residues. V was clipped by 1 base and J by 7 bases, with 14 bases between them. The CDR3 is CASSLVAGSGQPQHF. CDR3 nucleotides: TGTGCCAGCAGCTTAGTAGCAGGGTCAGGCCAGCCCCAGCATTTT.

The J gene is TRBJ2-7, the V gene TRBV10-2; TRBD2 aligns across 7 bases. The CDR3 consists of 15 residues. After removal of 0 bases from V and 11 bases from J, the junction contained 13 bases not matched to a gene. Looked up from germline, CDR1 is WSHSY and CDR2 is SAAADI. The CDR3 is CASSESGGILLGEYF. In DNA, the CDR3 is TGCGCCAGCAGTGAGTCCGGGGGGATCCTTCTCGGCGAGTACTTC.

The rearrangement links TRBV5-1 to TRBJ2-7; 13 nucleotides match TRBD2. V was pared by 2 bases and J by 3 bases, with 11 bases of the junction left unmatched. The CDR3 sequence is 18 residues long. The germline gives CDR1 SGHRS, CDR2 YFSETQ. The CDR3 reads CASSFGRGLAGRDYEQYF. In DNA, the CDR3 is TGCGCCAGCAGCTTTGGTCGGGGACTAGCGGGGCGGGACTACGAGCAGTACTTC.

The chain has TRBV6-5 and TRBJ1-2; 7 bases line up with TRBD1. The CDR3 consists of 14 residues. J gave up 7 bases and V 2 bases, and 7 bases lay outside the gene matches. Germline V lookup: CDR1 MNHEY, CDR2 SVGAGI. CDR3 sequence (DNA): TGTGCCAGCAGTTACCGGGGGACAGTACCTGGCTACACCTTC. Amino acids: CASSYRGTVPGYTF.

V is TRBV5-4 and J is TRBJ2-5; 10 bases map to TRBD1. After removal of 3 bases from V and 2 bases from J, the junction contained 1 base not matched to a gene. This CDR3 has 14 residues. In germline, CDR1 is SGHNT, CDR2 YYREEE (reference sequence). CDR3 protein: CASSSGQGQETQYF. CDR3 coding DNA: TGTGCCAGCAGCTCGGGACAGGGGCAAGAGACCCAGTACTTC.